This T cell receptor (beta chain) was found in a study of cytomegalovirus exposure and HLA in healthy donors. PCR involved 60 Vbeta and 13 Jbeta primers. Sequencing was performed with immunoSEQ multiplex PCR; in TCRdb, only in-frame clones are kept and a portion is missing. Of 89,000 or so clones in the sample, more than 70% were seen once. The ends were cut back, 7 bases at V and 2 bases at J, with 17 bases in the middle. The CDR3 runs 15 residues. CDR1 and CDR2 (germline): LGHNT, FRNRAP. The source material was PBMCs. The sequence came from a man aged 60 to 69 in good health and CMV-seronegative. The V gene is TRBV12-5, the J gene TRBJ2-5; D might be TRBD1 (5 bases). The CDR3 DNA reads TGTGCTAGTGCCCCACGGTCGACAGTACAAGAGACCCAGTACTTC. Translated, it gives CASAPRSTVQETQYF.